These 21 T cell receptor beta chains were all obtained from the same sample, sequenced in a study of cytomegalovirus exposure and HLA in healthy donors. The PCR employed 60 Vbeta primers together with 13 Jbeta primers. Clones were sequenced by immunoSEQ multiplex PCR, and TCRdb holds only the in-frame ones, with some missing. The sample lists some 190,000 clones, 77% occurring once. The sequenced sample consisted of PBMCs. The receptor set was obtained from a woman aged 25-40 years in good health and CMV-seropositive.

This rearrangement joins TRBV28 to TRBJ1-1; 9 positions match TRBD1. This CDR3 region has 15 residues. J was trimmed by 5 bases and V by 5 bases; bases with no gene match: 9. The germline CDR1 and CDR2 sequences are MDHEN and SYDVKM. The CDR3 DNA sequence: TGTGCCAGCAGTGCCCCAGGGACAGGGAGGACTGAAGCTTTCTTT. This sequence encodes CASSAPGTGRTEAFF.

The chain joins TRBV11-2 to TRBJ2-3; 9 positions match TRBD2. The CDR3 length is 18 residues. J lost 4 bases, V lost 2 bases, and 13 bases had no gene match. The germline CDR1 and CDR2 sequences are SGHAT and FQNNGV. CDR3 nucleotides: TGTGCCAGCAGCTTAAATATCCGGGGACTAGCAGGCCCAGATACGCAGTATTTT. Encoded protein: CASSLNIRGLAGPDTQYF.

This clone appeared a few times. V usage is TRBV11-1 and J usage is TRBJ2-2, with D perhaps TRBD1 (5 bases). Trimming cost V 8 bases and J 6 bases, with 13 bases left between them. The CDR3 has 13 residues. Germline V lookup: CDR1 SGHAT, CDR2 FQDESV (reference sequence). The CDR3 nucleotides are TGTGCCAGCCATGCCCAGGGATCCGGGGAGCTGTTTTTT. Amino acids: CASHAQGSGELFF.

The V call is TRBV7-2, the J call TRBJ2-3; 11 bases align to TRBD2. In germline, CDR1 is SGHTA, CDR2 FQGNSA. This CDR3 spans 16 amino acids. Germline trimming cut 5 bases from V and 2 bases from J; bases unmatched to any gene: 6. CDR3 residues: CASSLIAGGYTDTQYF. As DNA, the CDR3 is TGTGCCAGCAGCCTCATAGCGGGGGGGTACACAGATACGCAGTATTTT.

This chain links TRBV7-8 with TRBJ1-5; 11 bases line up with TRBD1. Germline V gives CDR1 SGHVS, CDR2 FQNEAQ. The CDR3 runs to 15 residues. V dropped 3 bases and J dropped 7; count of bases not matched to a gene: 5. This chain's CDR3 is CASSFLGTGGQPQHF. The DNA for the CDR3 is TGTGCCAGCAGCTTCCTGGGGACAGGGGGACAGCCCCAGCATTTT.

The V and J genes are TRBV28 and TRBJ1-1; D not certain. V was pared by 7 bases and J by 7 bases, with 13 bases between. Germline V gene data show CDR1 as MDHEN and CDR2 as SYDVKM. The CDR3 has 12 residues. DNA of the CDR3: TGTGCCAGCACCATACTACACCGTGAAGCTTTCTTT. Protein sequence: CASTILHREAFF.

The chain is built from TRBV5-6 and TRBJ2-2; a possible D gene is TRBD2 (7 bases). The CDR3 extends over 18 amino acids. In germline, CDR1 is SGHDT, CDR2 YYEEEE. Deletions cut 4 bases from V and 1 base from J, with 20 bases between. This CDR3 reads CASSLLSGGARNTGELFF. The CDR3 DNA reads as TGTGCCAGCAGCCTACTTAGTGGGGGGGCAAGGAACACCGGGGAGCTGTTTTTT.

The count of this clone is one. This chain links TRBV5-4 with TRBJ2-7; tentative D call: TRBD2 (5 bases). This CDR3 has 15 amino acids. The germline V gene encodes CDR1 SGHNT and CDR2 YYREEE (reference sequence). V was clipped by 2 bases and J by 5 bases, with 17 bases between them. The CDR3 DNA follows: TGTGCCAGCAGCTTAATATCTCGGGAAGGGAACGAGCAGTACTTC. It translates to CASSLISREGNEQYF.

The gene calls are TRBV30 and TRBJ1-3; TRBD1 matches at 8 bases. The germline V gene encodes CDR1 GTSNPN and CDR2 SVGIG (reference sequence). V shed 7 bases, J shed 0 bases, and the junction held 5 bases outside the gene matches. The CDR3 covers 14 residues. The CDR3 coding sequence is TGTGCCTCGGACAGGGCGCTCTCTGGAAACACCATATATTTT. This gives the protein CASDRALSGNTIYF.

The V call is TRBV10-3, the J call TRBJ1-5; no reliable D call. The CDR3 has 13 residues. Germline loops: CDR1 ENHRY, CDR2 SYGVKD. The ends were cut back, 0 bases at V and 9 bases at J, with 9 bases in the middle. Written as DNA, the CDR3 is TGTGCCATCAGTGAGTCTGGCGGCGTGCCCCAGCATTTT. Protein sequence: CAISESGGVPQHF.

The gene calls are TRBV27 and TRBJ2-5; TRBD2 aligns across 7 bases. This CDR3 comprises 13 residues. Trimming removed 6 bases from V and 7 bases from J; junction bases left unmatched: 8. The germline V gene has CDR1 MNHEY and CDR2 SMNVEV (reference sequence). CDR3 protein: CASRRAGDMTQYF. The CDR3 nucleotides are TGTGCCAGCAGGCGGGCGGGGGATATGACCCAGTACTTC.

J is TRBJ2-5 and V is TRBV6-1, with 9 positions matching TRBD1. The tail of the sequence fits TRBJ2-7 better, so the J call may be wrong. The CDR3 is 15 amino acids. Germline loops: CDR1 MNHNS, CDR2 SASEGT. The CDR3: CASTRFGTGSYEQYF. The CDR3 DNA is TGTGCCAGCACTCGCTTTGGGACAGGGTCCTACGAGCAGTACTTC.

The chain recombines TRBV28 with TRBJ2-5; 8 bases align to TRBD2. This CDR3 contains 13 residues. Germline values: CDR1 MDHEN, CDR2 SYDVKM. Germline trimming cut 8 bases from V and 3 bases from J; bases unmatched to any gene: 5. The CDR3 loop reads CASRPGGEETQYF. The CDR3, as DNA: TGTGCCAGCCGCCCCGGGGGGGAAGAGACCCAGTACTTC. The variable domain in full, completed from reference TRBV28 and TRBJ2-5, reads DVKVTQSSRYLVKRTGEKVFLECVQDMDHENMFWYRQDPGLGLRLIYFSYDVKMKEKGDIPEGYSVSREKKERFSLILESASTNQTSMYLCASRPGGEETQYFGPGTRLLVL.

V gene TRBV7-9 combines with J gene TRBJ1-1; the match to TRBD1 covers 7 bases. Germline V lookup: CDR1 SEHNR, CDR2 FQNEAQ (reference sequence). V trimming: 4 bases; J trimming: 3 bases; junction bases outside the gene matches: 8. The CDR3 loop spans 15 amino acids. CDR3 in amino acids: CASSSTGASHTEAFF. The CDR3 coding sequence is TGTGCCAGCAGCTCTACAGGGGCTTCCCACACTGAAGCTTTCTTT.

The chain couples TRBV30 to TRBJ1-2; no reliable D call. This CDR3 contains 11 residues. V lost 4 bases to trimming and J lost 5 bases, with 8 bases between them. Germline values: CDR1 GTSNPN, CDR2 SVGIG (reference sequence). CDR3 loop: CAWNLEYGYTF. The CDR3 region has the DNA TGTGCCTGGAATCTGGAGTATGGCTACACCTTC. Complete variable domain (other parts from reference TRBV30 and TRBJ1-2): SQTIHQWPATLVQPVGSPLSLECTVEGTSNPNLYWYRQAAGRGLQLLFYSVGIGQISSEVPQNLSASRPQDRQFILSSKKLLLSDSGFYLCAWNLEYGYTFGSGTRLTVV.

Only one count was recorded for this clone. This sequence joins TRBV5-4 and TRBJ2-1; 14 bases agree with TRBD2. Germline lookup yields CDR1 SGHNT and CDR2 YYREEE (reference sequence). V shed 7 bases and J 12 bases; nucleotides not matched to a gene: 9. The CDR3 has 14 residues. The CDR3 coding sequence is TGTGCCAGCGGGAGACTAGCGGGAGGGGCTGGGCAGTTCTTC. This encodes CASGRLAGGAGQFF.

This sequence joins TRBV5-1 and TRBJ1-1; 10 bases fit TRBD1. The CDR3 runs 13 residues. The germline CDR1 and CDR2 sequences are SGHRS and YFSETQ. Trimming removed 0 bases from V and 8 bases from J; junction bases left unmatched: 1. CDR3 nucleotides: TGCGCCAGCAGCTTGGGACAGGGGGCCGAAGCTTTCTTT. This translates into CASSLGQGAEAFF.

This clone has more than one count but fewer than ten. The rearrangement links TRBV7-2 to TRBJ2-3; D uncertain. The ends were cut back, 5 bases at V and 2 bases at J, with 5 bases in the middle. This CDR3 has 12 amino acids. Germline assignment: CDR1 SGHTA and CDR2 FQGNSA. This chain's CDR3 is CASSLYTDTQYF. CDR3 DNA: TGTGCCAGCAGCCTATACACAGATACGCAGTATTTT.

The chain links TRBV7-9 to TRBJ2-7, with D hard to call. This CDR3 spans 11 amino acids. Trimming removed 8 bases at V and 7 bases at J, with 12 bases between. Germline V lookup: CDR1 SEHNR, CDR2 FQNEAQ (reference sequence). The CDR3 nucleotides are TGTGCCAGCTCCCAAGAGATAGAGCAGTACTTC. It is translated as CASSQEIEQYF.

The chain joins TRBV2 to TRBJ1-2; D perhaps matches TRBD1 (6 bases). This CDR3 is built from 13 residues. From germline, CDR1 is SNHLY and CDR2 FYNNEI. Trimming removed 2 bases from V and 4 bases from J, with 8 bases in between. DNA for the CDR3: TGTGCCAGCAGTGAATCAGGGGTCTATGGCTACACCTTC. It encodes CASSESGVYGYTF.

CDR3 in amino acids: CASSQDPRSDYGYTF. CDR3 DNA sequence: TGCGCCAGCAGCCAAGATCCGCGGAGCGACTATGGCTACACCTTC. The chain uses TRBV4-1 and TRBJ1-2; D not resolved. V was cut by 0 bases and J by 3 bases, with 11 bases left in between. This CDR3 contains 15 residues. Germline CDR1 is MGHRA and CDR2 is YSYEKL.